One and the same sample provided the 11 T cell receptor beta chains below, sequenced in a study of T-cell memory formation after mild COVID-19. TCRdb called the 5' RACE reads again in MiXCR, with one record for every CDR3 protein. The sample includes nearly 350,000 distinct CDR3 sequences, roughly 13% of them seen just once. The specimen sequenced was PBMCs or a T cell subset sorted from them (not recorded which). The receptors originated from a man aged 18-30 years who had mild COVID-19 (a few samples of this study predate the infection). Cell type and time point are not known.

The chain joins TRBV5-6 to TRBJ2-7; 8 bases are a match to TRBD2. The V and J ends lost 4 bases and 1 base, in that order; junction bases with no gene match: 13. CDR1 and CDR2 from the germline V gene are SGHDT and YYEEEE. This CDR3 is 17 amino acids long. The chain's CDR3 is CASSALVRAGESYEQYV. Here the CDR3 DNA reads TGTGCCAGCAGCGCCCTTGTACGAGCGGGGGAGTCCTACGAGCAGTACGTC.

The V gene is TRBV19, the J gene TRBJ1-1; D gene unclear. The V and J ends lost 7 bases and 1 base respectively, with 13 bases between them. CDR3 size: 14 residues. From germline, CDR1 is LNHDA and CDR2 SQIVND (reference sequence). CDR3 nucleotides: TGTGCCAGTACCCCCTCCAGGAGGAACACTGAAGCTTTCTTT. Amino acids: CASTPSRRNTEAFF.

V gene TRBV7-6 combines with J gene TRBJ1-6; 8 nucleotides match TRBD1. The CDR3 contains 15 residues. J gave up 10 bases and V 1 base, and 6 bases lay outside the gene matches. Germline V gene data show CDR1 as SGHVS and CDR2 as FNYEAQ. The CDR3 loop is CASSLGGQGKSPLHF. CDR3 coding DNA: TGTGCCAGCAGCTTAGGAGGACAGGGCAAATCACCCCTCCACTTT.

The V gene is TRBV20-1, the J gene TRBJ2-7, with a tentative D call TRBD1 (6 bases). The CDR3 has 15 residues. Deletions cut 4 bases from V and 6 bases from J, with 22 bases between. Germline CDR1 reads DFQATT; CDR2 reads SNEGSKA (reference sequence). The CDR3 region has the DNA TGCAGTGCTATCCGTATCCCCACAGGGTTCGGCGAGCAGTACGTC. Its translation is CSAIRIPTGFGEQYV.

Here the CDR3 DNA reads TGTGCCAGCAGCTTAGCAGGGTCAAACGGCTACACCTTC. Translated: CASSLAGSNGYTF. V usage is TRBV11-2 and J usage is TRBJ1-2, with D maybe TRBD1 (5 bases). The germline gives CDR1 SGHAT, CDR2 FQNNGV. Deletions cut 1 base from V and 8 bases from J, with 11 bases between. The CDR3 is 13 amino acids.

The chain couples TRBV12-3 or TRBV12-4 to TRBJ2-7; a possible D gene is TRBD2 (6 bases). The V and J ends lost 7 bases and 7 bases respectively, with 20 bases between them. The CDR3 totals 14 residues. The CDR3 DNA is TGTGCCAGCAAGTCGGGCGTGGGTGCGGGGGAGCAGTACTTC. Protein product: CASKSGVGAGEQYF.

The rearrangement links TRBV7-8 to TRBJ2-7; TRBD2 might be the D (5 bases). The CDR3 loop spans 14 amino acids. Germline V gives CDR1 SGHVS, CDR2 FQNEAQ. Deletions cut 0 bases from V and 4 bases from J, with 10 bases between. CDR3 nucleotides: TGTGCCAGCAGCTTAGCCGGTCGGGGTTACGAGCAGTACGTC. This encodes CASSLAGRGYEQYV.

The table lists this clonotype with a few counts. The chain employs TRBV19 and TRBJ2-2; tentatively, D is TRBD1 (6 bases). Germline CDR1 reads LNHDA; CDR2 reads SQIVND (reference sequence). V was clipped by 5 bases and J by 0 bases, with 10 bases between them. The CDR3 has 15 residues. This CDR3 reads CASSPGHTNTGELFF. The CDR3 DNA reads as TGTGCCAGTAGTCCGGGACATACGAACACCGGGGAGCTGTTTTTT.

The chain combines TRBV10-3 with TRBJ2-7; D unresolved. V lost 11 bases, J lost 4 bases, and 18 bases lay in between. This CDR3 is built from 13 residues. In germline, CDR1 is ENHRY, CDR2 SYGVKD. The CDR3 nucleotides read TGTGCCGCCACGGGCTCGATCCCTTACGAGCAGTACTTC. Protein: CAATGSIPYEQYF.

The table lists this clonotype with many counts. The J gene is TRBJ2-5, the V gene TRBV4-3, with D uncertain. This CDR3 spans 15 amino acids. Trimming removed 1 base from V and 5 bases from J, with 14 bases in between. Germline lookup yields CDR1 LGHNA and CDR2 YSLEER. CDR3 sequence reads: CASSQVVVGSETQYF. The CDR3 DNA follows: TGCGCCAGCAGCCAAGTGGTGGTGGGGTCGGAGACCCAGTACTTC.

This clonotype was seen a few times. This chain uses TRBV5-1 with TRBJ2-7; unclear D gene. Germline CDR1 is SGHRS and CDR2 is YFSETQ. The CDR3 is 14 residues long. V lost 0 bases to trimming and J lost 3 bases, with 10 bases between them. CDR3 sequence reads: CASSLVGEVYEQYF. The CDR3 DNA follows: TGCGCCAGCAGCTTGGTGGGTGAGGTCTACGAGCAGTACTTC.